The 11 T cell receptor beta chains presented below share a single source sample, sequenced in a study of T-cell reconstitution after alpha-beta-depleted transplantation in children. Unique molecular identifiers were used in preparing the TCRbeta library. TCRdb re-called the PCR reads through MiXCR, storing one row per CDR3 protein. The table lists some 76,000 distinct CDR3 sequences, roughly a tenth of them singletons. The sample was PBMCs, taken before TCRalphabeta/CD19-depleted stem cell transplant. Receptor source: a boy younger than 18 with acute myeloid leukemia, due to receive a stem cell transplant.

By share, this clonotype ranks as medium-sized. The chain recombines TRBV25-1 with TRBJ2-3; 14 bases align to TRBD2. V lost 4 bases and J lost 6; bases outside the gene matches: 18. The V gene's germline CDR1 is MGHDK and CDR2 SYGVNS. This CDR3 contains 20 residues. CDR3 protein: CASSGLRGLGTSGRMDTQYF. Here the CDR3 DNA reads TGTGCCAGCAGTGGGCTCAGGGGGCTGGGGACTAGCGGGAGAATGGATACGCAGTATTTT.

This clonotype was recorded many times. This rearrangement joins TRBV5-1 to TRBJ2-5; the match to TRBD2 covers 8 bases. The CDR3 is 15 amino acids. Germline V gene sequence: CDR1 SGHRS, CDR2 YFSETQ. V lost 1 base and J lost 1; bases outside the gene matches: 3. CDR3 nucleotide sequence: TGCGCCAGCAGCTTGCCCACTAGCGGCCAAGAGACCCAGTACTTC. It codes for CASSLPTSGQETQYF.

This clonotype was observed many times. V and J are TRBV21-1 and TRBJ2-5; the listed D gene, TRBD1, was not tested against the DNA. TRBV21-1 is reported as a pseudogene. The CDR3 runs to 17 residues. In DNA form, the CDR3 reads TGTGCCAGCAGCAAAGCAGGCGCGGACAACCATCAAGAGACCCAGTACTTC. Encoded protein: CASSKAGADNHQETQYF.

This clonotype was recorded at least ten times. The chain couples TRBV20-1 to TRBJ2-3; D unclear. The germline V gene encodes CDR1 DFQATT and CDR2 SNEGSKA (reference sequence). This CDR3 spans 13 amino acids. Trimming took off 6 bases at V and 4 bases at J, with 14 bases between the two ends. This chain's CDR3 is CSAVGPDADTQYF. The CDR3 DNA reads TGCAGTGCGGTGGGTCCAGATGCAGATACGCAGTATTTT.

The chain carries TRBV5-5 and TRBJ2-5, with D unresolved. Germline lookup yields CDR1 SGHKS and CDR2 YYEKEE (reference sequence). CDR3 length equals 14 residues. Trimming left V 3 bases short and J 5 bases short, with 14 bases between. CDR3 DNA: TGTGCCAGCAGCTCGCGCTCGGGCCTTGAGACCCAGTACTTC. The encoded protein is CASSSRSGLETQYF.

There are many counts of this clonotype. The J gene is TRBJ2-5, the V gene TRBV7-8; the D call may be TRBD1 or TRBD2 (6 bases each). Germline V gene sequence: CDR1 SGHVS, CDR2 FQNEAQ. Trimming left V 0 bases short and J 4 bases short, with 12 bases between. The CDR3 totals 15 residues. CDR3 coding DNA: TGTGCCAGCAGCTTAGCGTGGGGGGCCCCAGAGACCCAGTACTTC. It codes for CASSLAWGAPETQYF.

This clonotype was recorded many times. The J gene is TRBJ2-3, the V gene TRBV20-1, with 10 bases lining up with TRBD2. V lost 6 bases, J lost 4 bases, and 7 bases stayed unmatched. The CDR3 totals 14 residues. Germline V CDR1 and CDR2: DFQATT, SNEGSKA (reference sequence). CDR3: CSAEAGGPADTQYF. The DNA for the CDR3 is TGCAGTGCAGAAGCGGGAGGGCCCGCAGATACGCAGTATTTT.

This clonotype turned up a few times. As DNA, the CDR3 is TGCGCCAGCAGCTTGGAAGGGACAGACTATGGCTACACCTTC. The encoded protein is CASSLEGTDYGYTF. The rearrangement links TRBV5-1 to TRBJ1-2; TRBD1 matches 7 bases. Germline assignment: CDR1 SGHRS and CDR2 YFSETQ. The CDR3 consists of 14 residues. The J segment lost 3 bases and the V segment lost 0 bases, leaving 2 bases of the junction unmatched.

This clonotype was detected ten times or more. V usage is TRBV4-3 and J usage is TRBJ2-1; D is perhaps TRBD2 (6 bases). Between the trimmed V and J ends, which lost 0 bases and 10 bases, there was a span of 13 bases. CDR1 LGHNA and CDR2 YSLEER come from the germline V gene. This CDR3 has 14 residues. CDR3 sequence: CASSQDQSGLEQFF. The CDR3 nucleotides are TGCGCCAGCAGCCAAGATCAGAGCGGGTTGGAGCAGTTCTTC.

This chain joins TRBV30 and TRBJ2-1; TRBD2 aligns across 7 bases. V shed 8 bases and J 8 bases; nucleotides not matched to a gene: 18. This CDR3 spans 15 amino acids. Germline CDR1 GTSNPN, CDR2 SVGIG (reference sequence). The chain's CDR3 is CAGVGLGGPRDEQFF. For the CDR3, the DNA is TGTGCCGGAGTTGGTTTGGGAGGGCCTCGGGATGAGCAGTTCTTC. Filled out from reference TRBV30 and TRBJ2-1, the complete variable domain reads SQTIHQWPATLVQPVGSPLSLECTVEGTSNPNLYWYRQAAGRGLQLLFYSVGIGQISSEVPQNLSASRPQDRQFILSSKKLLLSDSGFYLCAGVGLGGPRDEQFFGPGTRLTVL.

This clonotype has ten or more counts. The chain employs TRBV15 and TRBJ2-5; TRBD2 agrees at 8 bases. This CDR3 has 17 amino acids. Looked up from germline, CDR1 is LNHNV and CDR2 is YYDKDF (reference sequence). Trimming cost V 0 bases and J 0 bases; bases outside gene matches: 6. The CDR3 DNA is TGTGCCACCAGCAGAGACCTCATTAGCGGGAACCAAGAGACCCAGTACTTC. Its protein product is CATSRDLISGNQETQYF.